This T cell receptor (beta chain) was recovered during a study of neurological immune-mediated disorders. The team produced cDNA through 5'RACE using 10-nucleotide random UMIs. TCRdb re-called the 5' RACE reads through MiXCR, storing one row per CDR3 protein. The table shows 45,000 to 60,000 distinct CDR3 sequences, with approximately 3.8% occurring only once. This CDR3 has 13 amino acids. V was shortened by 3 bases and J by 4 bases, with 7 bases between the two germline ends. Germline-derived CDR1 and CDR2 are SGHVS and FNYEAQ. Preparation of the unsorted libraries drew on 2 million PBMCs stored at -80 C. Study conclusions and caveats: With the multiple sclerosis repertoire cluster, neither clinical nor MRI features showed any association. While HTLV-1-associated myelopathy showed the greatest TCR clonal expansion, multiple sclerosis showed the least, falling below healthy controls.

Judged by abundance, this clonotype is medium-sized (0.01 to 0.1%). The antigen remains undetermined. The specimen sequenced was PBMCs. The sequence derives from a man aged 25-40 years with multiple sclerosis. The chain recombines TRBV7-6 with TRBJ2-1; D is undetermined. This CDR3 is CASSFQAYNEQFF. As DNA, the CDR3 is TGTGCCAGCAGCTTCCAGGCTTACAATGAGCAGTTCTTC.